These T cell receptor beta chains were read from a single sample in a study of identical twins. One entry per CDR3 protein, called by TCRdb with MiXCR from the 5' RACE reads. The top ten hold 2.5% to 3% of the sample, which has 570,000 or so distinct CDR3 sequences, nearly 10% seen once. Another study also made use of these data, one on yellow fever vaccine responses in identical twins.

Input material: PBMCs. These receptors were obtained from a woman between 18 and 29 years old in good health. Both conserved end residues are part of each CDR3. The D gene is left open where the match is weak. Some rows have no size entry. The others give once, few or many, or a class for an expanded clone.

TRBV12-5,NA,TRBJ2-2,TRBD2,TGTGCTAGTGGTCGGGAGGGTCGGAACACCGGGGAGCTGTTTTTT,CASGREGRNTGELFF
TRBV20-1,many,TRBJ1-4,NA,TGCAGTGACTCCCCGAGATCGATCCGAAAACTGTTTTTT,CSDSPRSIRKLFF
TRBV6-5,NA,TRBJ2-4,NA,TGTGCCAGCAGTTACTCTGTTCAGCTAGCCAAAAACATTCAGTACTTC,CASSYSVQLAKNIQYF
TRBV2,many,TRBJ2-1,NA,TGTGCCAGCAGTGAAGGGGGCGGTTACAATGAGCAGTTCTTC,CASSEGGGYNEQFF
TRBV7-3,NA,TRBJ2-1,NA,TGTGCCAGCAGTCCGGTTGGGGCGGCAGGTGAGCAGTTCTTC,CASSPVGAAGEQFF
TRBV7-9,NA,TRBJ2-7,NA,TGTGCCAGCAGCGACCTCGGGGTCTACGAGCAGTACTTC,CASSDLGVYEQYF
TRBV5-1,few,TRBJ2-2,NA,TGCGCCAGCAGCTTGGATTTTGGCACCGGGGAGCTGTTTTTT,CASSLDFGTGELFF
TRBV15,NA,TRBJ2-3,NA,TGTGCCACCAGCGACAACAGGGCAGATACGCAGTATTTT,CATSDNRADTQYF
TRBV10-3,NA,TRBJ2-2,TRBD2,TGTGCCATCAACGGGGGGTCTCTCGGGGAGCTGTTTTTT,CAINGGSLGELFF
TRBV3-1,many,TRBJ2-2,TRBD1,TGTGCCAGCAGCCAAGCCCATGGGACAGGGGTCGGGGAGCTGTTTTTT,CASSQAHGTGVGELFF
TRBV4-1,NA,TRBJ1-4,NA,TGCGCCAGCAGCCAACCGGAGATGAATGAAAAACTGTTTTTT,CASSQPEMNEKLFF
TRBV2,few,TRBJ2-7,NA,TGTGCCACCCAATTAGGTGTCGAGCAGTACTTC,CATQLGVEQYF
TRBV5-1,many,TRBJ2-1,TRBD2,TGCGCCAGCAGCCTTGGACTAGCGGGGCCGCTGGATGAGCAGTTCTTC,CASSLGLAGPLDEQFF
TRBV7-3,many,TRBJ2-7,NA,TGTGCCAGCAGCTTAGTCCCATCCTACGAGCAGTACTTC,CASSLVPSYEQYF
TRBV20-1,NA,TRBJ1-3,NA,TGCAGTGCTAGTCAGGTCTCTGGAAACACCATATATTTT,CSASQVSGNTIYF
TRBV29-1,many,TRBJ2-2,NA,TGCAGCGTTCTCAGGGGAAGGAGAACCGGGGAGCTGTTTTTT,CSVLRGRRTGELFF